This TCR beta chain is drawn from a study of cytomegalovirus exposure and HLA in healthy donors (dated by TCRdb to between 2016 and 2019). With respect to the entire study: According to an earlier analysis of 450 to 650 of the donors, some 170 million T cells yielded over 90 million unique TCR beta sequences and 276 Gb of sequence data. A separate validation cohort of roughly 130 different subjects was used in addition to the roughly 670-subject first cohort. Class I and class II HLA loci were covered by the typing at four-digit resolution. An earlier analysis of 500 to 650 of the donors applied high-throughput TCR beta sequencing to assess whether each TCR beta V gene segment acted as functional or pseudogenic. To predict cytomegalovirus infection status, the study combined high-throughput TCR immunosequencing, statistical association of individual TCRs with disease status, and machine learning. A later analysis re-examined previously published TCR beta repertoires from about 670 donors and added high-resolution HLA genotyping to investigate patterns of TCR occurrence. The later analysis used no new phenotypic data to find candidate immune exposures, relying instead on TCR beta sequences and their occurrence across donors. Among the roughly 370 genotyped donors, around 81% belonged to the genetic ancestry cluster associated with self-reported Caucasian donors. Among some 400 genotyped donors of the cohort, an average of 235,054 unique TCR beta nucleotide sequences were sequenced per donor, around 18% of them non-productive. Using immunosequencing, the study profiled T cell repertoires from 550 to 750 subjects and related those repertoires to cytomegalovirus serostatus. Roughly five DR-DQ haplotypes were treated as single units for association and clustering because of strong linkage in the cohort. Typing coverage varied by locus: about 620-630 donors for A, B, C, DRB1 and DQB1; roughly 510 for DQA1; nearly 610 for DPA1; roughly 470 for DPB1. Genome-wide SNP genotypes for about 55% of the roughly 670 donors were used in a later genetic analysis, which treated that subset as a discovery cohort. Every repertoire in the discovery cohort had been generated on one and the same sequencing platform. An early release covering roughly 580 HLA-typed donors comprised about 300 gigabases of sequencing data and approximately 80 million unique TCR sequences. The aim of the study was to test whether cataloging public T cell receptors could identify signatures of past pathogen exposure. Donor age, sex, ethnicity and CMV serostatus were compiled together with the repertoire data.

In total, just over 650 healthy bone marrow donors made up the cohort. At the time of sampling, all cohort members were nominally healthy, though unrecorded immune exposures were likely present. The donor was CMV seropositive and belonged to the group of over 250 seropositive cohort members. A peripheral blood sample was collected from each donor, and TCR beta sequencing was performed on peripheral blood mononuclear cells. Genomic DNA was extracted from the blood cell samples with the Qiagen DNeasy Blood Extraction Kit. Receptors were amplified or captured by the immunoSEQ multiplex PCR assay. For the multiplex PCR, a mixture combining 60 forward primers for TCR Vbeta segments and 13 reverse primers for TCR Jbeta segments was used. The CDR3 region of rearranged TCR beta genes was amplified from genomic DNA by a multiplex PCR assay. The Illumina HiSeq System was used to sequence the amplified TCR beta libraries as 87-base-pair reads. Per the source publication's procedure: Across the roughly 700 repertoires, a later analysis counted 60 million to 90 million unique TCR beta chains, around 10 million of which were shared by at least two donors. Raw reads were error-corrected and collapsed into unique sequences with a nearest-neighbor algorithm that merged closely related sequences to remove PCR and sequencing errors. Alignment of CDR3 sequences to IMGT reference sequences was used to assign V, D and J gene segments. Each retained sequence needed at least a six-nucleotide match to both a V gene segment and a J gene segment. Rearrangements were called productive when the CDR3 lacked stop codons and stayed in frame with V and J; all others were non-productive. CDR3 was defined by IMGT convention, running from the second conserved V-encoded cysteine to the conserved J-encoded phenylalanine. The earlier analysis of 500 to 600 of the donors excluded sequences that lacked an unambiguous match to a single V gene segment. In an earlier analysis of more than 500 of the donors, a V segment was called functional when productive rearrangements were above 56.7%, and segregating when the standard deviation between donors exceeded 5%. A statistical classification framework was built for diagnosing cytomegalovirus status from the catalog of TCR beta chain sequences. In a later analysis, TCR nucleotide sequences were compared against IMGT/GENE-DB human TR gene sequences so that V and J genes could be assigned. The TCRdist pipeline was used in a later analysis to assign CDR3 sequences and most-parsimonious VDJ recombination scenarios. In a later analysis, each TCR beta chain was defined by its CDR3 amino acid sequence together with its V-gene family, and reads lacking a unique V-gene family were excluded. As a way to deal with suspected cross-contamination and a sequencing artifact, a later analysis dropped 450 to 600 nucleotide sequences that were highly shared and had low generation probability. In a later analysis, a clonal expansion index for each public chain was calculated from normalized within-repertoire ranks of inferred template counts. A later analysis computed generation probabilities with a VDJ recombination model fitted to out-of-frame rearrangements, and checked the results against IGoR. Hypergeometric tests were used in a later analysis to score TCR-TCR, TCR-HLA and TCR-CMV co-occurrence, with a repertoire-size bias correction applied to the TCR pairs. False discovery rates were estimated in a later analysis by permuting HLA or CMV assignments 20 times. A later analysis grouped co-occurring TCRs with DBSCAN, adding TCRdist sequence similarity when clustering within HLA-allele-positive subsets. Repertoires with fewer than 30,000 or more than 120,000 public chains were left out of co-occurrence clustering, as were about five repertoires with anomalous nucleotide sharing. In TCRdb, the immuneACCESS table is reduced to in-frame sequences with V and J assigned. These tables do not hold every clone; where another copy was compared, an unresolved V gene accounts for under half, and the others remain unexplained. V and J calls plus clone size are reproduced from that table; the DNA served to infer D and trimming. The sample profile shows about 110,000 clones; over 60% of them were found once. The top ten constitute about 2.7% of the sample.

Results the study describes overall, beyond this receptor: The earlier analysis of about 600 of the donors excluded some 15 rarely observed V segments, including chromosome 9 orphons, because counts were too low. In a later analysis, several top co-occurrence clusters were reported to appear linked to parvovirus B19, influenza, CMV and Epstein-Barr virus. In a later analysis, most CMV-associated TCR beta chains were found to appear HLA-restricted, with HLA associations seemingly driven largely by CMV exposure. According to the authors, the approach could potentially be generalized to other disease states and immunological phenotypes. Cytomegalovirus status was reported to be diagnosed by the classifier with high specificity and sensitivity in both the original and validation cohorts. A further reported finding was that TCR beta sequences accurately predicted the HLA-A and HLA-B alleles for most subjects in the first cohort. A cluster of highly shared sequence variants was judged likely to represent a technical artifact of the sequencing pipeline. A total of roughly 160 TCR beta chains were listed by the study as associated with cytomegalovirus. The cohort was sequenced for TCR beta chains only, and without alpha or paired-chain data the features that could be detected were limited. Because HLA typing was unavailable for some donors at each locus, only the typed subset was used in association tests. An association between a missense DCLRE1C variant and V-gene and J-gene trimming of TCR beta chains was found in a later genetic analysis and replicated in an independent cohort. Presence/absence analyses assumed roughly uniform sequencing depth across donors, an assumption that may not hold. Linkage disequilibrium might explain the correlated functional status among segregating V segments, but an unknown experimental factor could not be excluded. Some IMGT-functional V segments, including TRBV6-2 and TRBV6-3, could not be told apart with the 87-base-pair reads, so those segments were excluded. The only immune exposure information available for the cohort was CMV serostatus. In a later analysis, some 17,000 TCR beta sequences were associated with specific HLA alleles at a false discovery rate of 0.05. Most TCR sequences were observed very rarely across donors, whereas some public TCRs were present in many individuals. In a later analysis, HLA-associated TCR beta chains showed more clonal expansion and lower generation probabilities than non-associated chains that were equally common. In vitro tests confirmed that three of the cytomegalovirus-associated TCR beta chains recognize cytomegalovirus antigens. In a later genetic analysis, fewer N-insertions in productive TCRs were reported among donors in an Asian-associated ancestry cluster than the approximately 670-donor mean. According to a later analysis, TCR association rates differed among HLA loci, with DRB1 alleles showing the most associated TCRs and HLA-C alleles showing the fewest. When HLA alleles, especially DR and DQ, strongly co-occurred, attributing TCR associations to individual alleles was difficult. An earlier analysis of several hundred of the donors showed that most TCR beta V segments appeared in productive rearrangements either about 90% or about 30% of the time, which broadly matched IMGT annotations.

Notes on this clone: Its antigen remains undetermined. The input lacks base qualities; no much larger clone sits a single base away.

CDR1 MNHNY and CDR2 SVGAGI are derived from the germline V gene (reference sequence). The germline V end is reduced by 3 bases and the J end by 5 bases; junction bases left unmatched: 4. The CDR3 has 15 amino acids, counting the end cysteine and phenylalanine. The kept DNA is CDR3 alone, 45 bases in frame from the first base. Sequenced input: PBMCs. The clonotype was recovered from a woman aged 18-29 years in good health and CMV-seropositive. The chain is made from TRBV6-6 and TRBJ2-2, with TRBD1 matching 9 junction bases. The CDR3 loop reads CASSYLGQGTGELFF. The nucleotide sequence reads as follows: TGTGCCAGCAGTTATCTTGGACAGGGGACCGGGGAGCTGTTTTTT.